Described below is a single TCR beta chain sequence and its context. Its antigen is as yet unknown. This entry is derived from a study of cytomegalovirus exposure and HLA in healthy donors. Whole-study results and caveats: In a later analysis, parvovirus B19, influenza, CMV and Epstein-Barr virus appeared linked to several top co-occurrence clusters. Reports showed the classifier diagnosing cytomegalovirus status with high specificity and sensitivity.

PCR was performed using 60 Vbeta and 13 Jbeta primers. Assay used: immunoSEQ multiplex PCR; TCRdb lists only in-frame clones, some missing. The data show about 170,000 clones, 73% seen once. The germline gives CDR1 GTSNPN, CDR2 SVGIG (reference sequence). The CDR3 totals 12 residues. V lost 5 bases to trimming and J lost 3 bases; unmatched junction nucleotides: 1. The receptor was derived from a woman between 18 and 29 years old in good health and CMV-seropositive. The rearrangement links TRBV30 to TRBJ2-4; 7 bases agree with TRBD2. The sample comprised PBMCs. The CDR3 is CAWSGGKNIQYF. Written as DNA, the CDR3 is TGTGCCTGGTCGGGAGGCAAAAACATTCAGTACTTC.